The rows below give T cell receptor beta chains drawn from one sample of a study of control samples from healthy donors and cancer patients. This table comes from immunoSEQ multiplex PCR, and its TCRdb copy is limited to in-frame clones, with some not included. The table lists tens of thousands of clones, 70% to 85% of them singletons. The sample comprised PBMCs. The receptors were gathered from an older man with lung cancer. Both conserved end residues are part of each CDR3. A D gene is named only where the DNA matches it firmly. The size of a clone is reported for some rows only, either as once, few or many, or as a class for expanded clones.

>-|TRBJ2-3|TRBD2|TRBV9|19
TGTGCGGCTAATCGGAGCCCCCCAGCGGGACGGGGGATCGAAGATACGCAGTATTTT
CAANRSPPAGRGIEDTQYF
>-|TRBJ2-3|TRBD2|TRBV7-2|17
TGTGCCAGCAGCTTCCCCCTCAGCGGGGACTACACAGATACGCAGTATTTT
CASSFPLSGDYTDTQYF
>-|TRBJ1-4|-|TRBV6-6|17
TGTGCCAGCAGTGGATCCTGGACTCAGGGGAGATATGAAAAACTGTTTTTT
CASSGSWTQGRYEKLFF
>-|TRBJ2-2|TRBD2|TRBV15|17
TGTGCCACCAGCAGGAATTTAGCGGGGGGCGCCACCGGGGAGCTGTTTTTT
CATSRNLAGGATGELFF
>-|TRBJ2-3|-|TRBV5-1|16
TGCGCCAGCAGCCCGGGATTGGGTGGGCGAACAGATACGCAGTATTTT
CASSPGLGGRTDTQYF
>few|TRBJ1-1|-|TRBV5-1|12
TGCGCCAGCAGCTTGGACCTCACTGAAGCTTTCTTT
CASSLDLTEAFF
>once|TRBJ2-7|-|TRBV30|12
TGTGCCTGGAGTAAACAGGTCTACGAGCAGTACTTC
CAWSKQVYEQYF
>-|TRBJ1-5|-|TRBV2|14
TGTGCCAGCAGTGATAGGACGGACAATCAGCCCCAGCATTTT
CASSDRTDNQPQHF
>few|TRBJ1-6|-|TRBV5-6|16
TGTGCCAGCAGTTCTACCAGACTCCGGACCAATTCACCCCTCCACTTT
CASSSTRLRTNSPLHF
>-|TRBJ1-1|-|TRBV5-1|15
TGCGCCAGCAGCTTACAGAATACAGGGAGCACTGAAGCTTTCTTT
CASSLQNTGSTEAFF
>-|TRBJ1-3|-|TRBV9|15
TGTGCCAGCAGCGGAGGGGAGGGCCCTGGAAACACCATATATTTT
CASSGGEGPGNTIYF
>few|TRBJ1-1|TRBD1|TRBV10-3|14
TGTGCCATCAGGGACAGGGGCGGGAGCACTGAAGCTTTCTTT
CAIRDRGGSTEAFF
>-|TRBJ1-5|-|TRBV5-4|13
TGTGCCAGCAGCTGGGATCGGAATCAGCCCCAGCATTTT
CASSWDRNQPQHF
>-|TRBJ1-1|-|TRBV3-1/TRBV3-2|14
TGTGCCAGCAGACCAGGGGCAACGAACACTGAAGCTTTCTTT
CASRPGATNTEAFF
>-|TRBJ1-5|-|TRBV10-2|14
TGCGCCAGCAGTGCCCCAGGGGTCAACCAGCCCCAGCATTTT
CASSAPGVNQPQHF
>-|TRBJ2-2|TRBD1|TRBV7-2|15
TGTGCCAGCAGCCGGGACAGGGTAAACACCGGGGAGCTGTTTTTT
CASSRDRVNTGELFF
>-|TRBJ2-5|TRBD1|TRBV28|15
TGTGCCAGCAGTCCGGGGGGACAGGGAGGGGAGACCCAGTACTTC
CASSPGGQGGETQYF
>-|TRBJ1-5|-|TRBV6-5|13
TGTGCCAGCTTCTACGGTAGCAATCAGCCCCAGCATTTT
CASFYGSNQPQHF
>-|TRBJ2-3|-|TRBV7-2|14
TGTGCCAGCAGCCGGCCTCCCCCGGTAGATACGCAGTATTTT
CASSRPPPVDTQYF
>-|TRBJ1-4|-|TRBV7-9|16
TGTGCCAGCAGCTTAGACGGGGCCATACTAGGCGAAAAACTGTTTTTT
CASSLDGAILGEKLFF
>-|TRBJ2-7|TRBD1|TRBV28|12
TGTGCCAGCAGTTACAGGGGCTACGAGCAGTACTTC
CASSYRGYEQYF
>-|TRBJ1-5|TRBD1|TRBV29-1|14
TGCAGCGTTTGGACAGGGGGGAGCAATCAGCCCCAGCATTTT
CSVWTGGSNQPQHF
>-|TRBJ2-3|TRBD1|TRBV3-1/TRBV3-2|18
TGTGCCAGCAGCCAAGGGGTAACCAGGGGGCGGCCGACAGATACGCAGTATTTT
CASSQGVTRGRPTDTQYF
>-|TRBJ2-3|-|TRBV5-5|13
TGTGCCAGCAGCTTGGACGGCACAGATACGCAGTATTTT
CASSLDGTDTQYF
>-|TRBJ2-2|-|TRBV6-1|15
TGTGCCAGCAGTGAAAGGGGTTCGAACACCGGGGAGCTGTTTTTT
CASSERGSNTGELFF
>-|TRBJ2-5|TRBD2|TRBV10-1|14
TGCGCCAGCAGTCCCGGGACTAAGGAAGAGACCCAGTACTTC
CASSPGTKEETQYF
>once|TRBJ2-7|-|TRBV19|14
TGTGCCAGTAGGCCTGCTATCCCAAACCACGAGCAGTACTTC
CASRPAIPNHEQYF
>-|TRBJ1-1|-|TRBV7-2|14
TGTGCCAGCAGCTTAGTCCAGACAAGCACTGAAGCTTTCTTT
CASSLVQTSTEAFF
>-|TRBJ2-7|-|TRBV7-2|17
TGTGCCAGCAGCTTAAGACGGATCAGGGGGGATCCCTACGAGCAGTACTTC
CASSLRRIRGDPYEQYF
>-|TRBJ2-1|TRBD2|TRBV28|15
TGTGCCAGCAGTTTAGGCGGGGGGGCGTACAATGAGCAGTTCTTC
CASSLGGGAYNEQFF
>once|TRBJ2-1|-|TRBV30|15
TGTGCCTGGGGGACAAGGGGCGGTTCCTACAATGAGCAGTTCTTC
CAWGTRGGSYNEQFF
>-|TRBJ1-2|-|TRBV3-1/TRBV3-2|14
TGTGCCAGCAGCCAAAAGGGGGGTGCCTATGGCTACACCTTC
CASSQKGGAYGYTF
>-|TRBJ1-5|-|TRBV7-8|15
TGTGCCAGCAGCTTAGCTGCAGGTAGCAATCAGCCCCAGCATTTT
CASSLAAGSNQPQHF
>-|TRBJ2-1|TRBD1|TRBV7-3|14
TGTGCCAGCAGCTTCCAGACAGGGGGCTCGGAGCAGTTCTTC
CASSFQTGGSEQFF
>-|TRBJ2-1|-|TRBV7-2|18
TGTGCCAGCAGCTTATGGGTGGGTGGCCCCCTACTAAACAATGAGCAGTTCTTC
CASSLWVGGPLLNNEQFF
>-|TRBJ2-1|-|TRBV12-3/TRBV12-4|11
TGTGCCAGCAAAACAGGGAGTGAGCAGTTCTTC
CASKTGSEQFF
>-|TRBJ1-4|-|TRBV5-1|15
TGCGCCAGCAGCTTCATCGGGGCTTCTAATGAAAAACTGTTTTTT
CASSFIGASNEKLFF